This TCR beta chain was sequenced in a study of CD8 T cells in Susac syndrome. Blood CD8+ and CD4+ T cells underwent high-throughput TCR beta sequencing. Controls were drawn from healthy donors and were matched for age and sex. CDR3 length: 13 residues. V was cut by 0 bases and J by 10 bases, with 13 bases left in between. Germline values: CDR1 SQVTM, CDR2 ANQGSEA. The RNA input was about 0.5 to 1 ug, and it was reverse transcribed with random hexamers. Coverage of TCR beta CDR3 amplification by immunoSEQ multiplex PCR extended to 54 Vbeta and 13 Jbeta. MiXCR was run by TCRdb on the immunoSEQ multiplex PCR reads, yielding one entry per CDR3 protein. The data contain 130,000 to 150,000 distinct CDR3 sequences, approximately 95% of them singletons.

The chain links TRBV29-1 to TRBJ2-1; D gene unclear. This TCR derives from a human donor in good health. The sample comprised CD8+ T cells from PBMCs. The CDR3 region is CSVEDSSKIEQFF. CDR3 DNA sequence: TGCAGCGTTGAAGATTCGAGTAAAATAGAGCAGTTCTTC.